This T cell receptor beta chain was found in a study of Graves' ophthalmopathy and Graves' hyperthyroidism. V shed 5 bases, J shed 2 bases, and the junction held 1 base outside the gene matches. In germline, CDR1 is MNHEY, CDR2 SMNVEV (reference sequence). The CDR3 contains 14 residues. The TCR beta CDR3 regions underwent amplification from RNA transcripts. The first round was an RT-PCR with HTBI primers, and the second round was a multiplex PCR. TCRdb reprocessed the multiplex PCR reads via MiXCR and lists one record per CDR3 protein. The table records 620,000 or so distinct CDR3 sequences, about a fifth of them present only once. Excluded: other autoimmune disease, uncontrolled infection, pregnancy or lactation. Physicians reached a diagnosis by relying on clinical symptoms, serum thyroxine, TRAb, thyroid ultrasound and orbital computed tomography.

V is TRBV27 and J is TRBJ2-7, with TRBD2 identical over 12 bases. The sample was peripheral blood. The origin of this receptor is a young woman with stable Graves' hyperthyroidism. Some clones in this sample may be carry-over from other donors' samples. CDR3 bases: TGTGCCAGCAGTCCTAGCGGGGGGGCCTACGAGCAGTACGTC. This codes for CASSPSGGAYEQYV.